One and the same sample provided the 16 T cell receptor beta chains below, sequenced in a study of early T cells in non-severe SARS-CoV-2 infection. TCRdb independently ran MiXCR on the 5' RACE reads; one entry per CDR3 protein. The repertoire holds around 68,000 distinct CDR3 sequences, with 5% to 6.5% as singletons. The sequences come from whole blood, collected at baseline. These receptors were collected from an adult who was a healthcare worker with PCR-confirmed SARS-CoV-2 infection or an uninfected control (not recorded which).

This clonotype was recorded at least ten times. The V call is TRBV5-1, the J call TRBJ2-7; D gene ambiguous. Trimming removed 4 bases at V and 1 base at J, with 12 bases between. Per the germline V gene, CDR1 is SGHRS and CDR2 is YFSETQ. This CDR3 has 14 residues. The CDR3 protein is CASSLELESYEQYF. CDR3 DNA sequence: TGCGCCAGCAGCCTGGAGTTGGAGTCCTACGAGCAGTACTTC.

This clonotype was seen ten or more times. V gene TRBV20-1 combines with J gene TRBJ2-7; 7 bases fit TRBD2. The V gene's germline CDR1 is DFQATT and CDR2 SNEGSKA (reference sequence). The CDR3 totals 16 residues. After removal of 5 bases from V and 5 bases from J, the junction contained 18 bases not matched to a gene. CDR3 in amino acids: CSAESNLKGGRHEQYF. The DNA for the CDR3 is TGCAGTGCTGAATCGAACCTGAAGGGCGGGAGACACGAGCAGTACTTC.

The rearrangement uses TRBV7-9 and TRBJ1-1; D gene ambiguous. The CDR3 sequence is 13 residues long. The germline V gene encodes CDR1 SEHNR and CDR2 FQNEAQ (reference sequence). V lost 1 base and J 8 bases, leaving 11 bases between the germline ends. This CDR3 is CASSLVGKVEAFF. The CDR3 DNA reads as TGTGCCAGCAGCTTAGTCGGGAAAGTAGAAGCTTTCTTT.

This clonotype has ten or more counts. The V gene is TRBV6-2 or TRBV6-3, the J gene TRBJ2-1, with TRBD2 matching 15 bases. This CDR3 has 21 residues. Germline V lookup: CDR1 MNHEY, CDR2 SVGEGT. V lost 0 bases and J lost 4; bases outside the gene matches: 13. The CDR3 loop is CASSYSVGTSGRPGLYNEQFF. The DNA for the CDR3 is TGTGCCAGCAGTTACTCAGTCGGGACTAGCGGGAGGCCGGGCTTATACAATGAGCAGTTCTTC.

This clonotype was recorded a few times. The V call is TRBV27, the J call TRBJ1-6; TRBD1 might be the D (6 bases). Per germline, CDR1 MNHEY and CDR2 SMNVEV (reference sequence). Trimming took off 10 bases at V and 6 bases at J, with 16 bases between the two ends. The CDR3 runs 14 residues. Here the CDR3 DNA reads TGTGCCATCACTAAGGGGGGCCGTAATTCACCCCTCCACTTT. Its translation is CAITKGGRNSPLHF.

The V call is TRBV28, the J call TRBJ1-4; TRBD1 is a possible D gene (5 bases). The CDR3 extends over 19 amino acids. V was trimmed by 4 bases and J by 0 bases, leaving 21 bases between them. From germline, CDR1 is MDHEN and CDR2 SYDVKM. In nucleotides, the CDR3 is TGTGCCAGCAGTTCAAAGTTGTGGGGGACCTCGGCAACTAATGAAAAACTGTTTTTT. Translating it yields CASSSKLWGTSATNEKLFF.

This clonotype has at least ten counts. This chain uses TRBV7-2 with TRBJ2-7; TRBD2 matches 9 bases. Germline V gene lookup returns CDR1 SGHTA and CDR2 FQGNSA. This CDR3 comprises 14 residues. Losses at the gene ends were 5 bases for V and 0 bases for J; bases not matched to a gene: 2. The CDR3 DNA is TGTGCCAGCAGCCCTAGCGGGGTCTCCTACGAGCAGTACTTC. The encoded protein is CASSPSGVSYEQYF.

This clonotype was seen repeatedly, ten times or more. In DNA, the CDR3 is TGTGCCACCAGCAGTTCAACTGGCGGCCCAAAGGGGTGGACCCAGTACTTC. Its protein product is CATSSSTGGPKGWTQYF. J is TRBJ2-5 and V is TRBV15; weak D call: TRBD1 (5 bases). Trimming took 3 bases from V and 7 from J, leaving 24 bases between them. Germline V gene sequence: CDR1 LNHNV, CDR2 YYDKDF (reference sequence). The CDR3 spans 17 residues. The variable domain in full, completed from reference TRBV15 and TRBJ2-5, reads DAMVIQNPRYQVTQFGKPVTLSCSQTLNHNVMYWYQQKSSQAPKLLFHYYDKDFNNEADTPDNFQSRRPNTSFCFLDIRSPGLGDTAMYLCATSSSTGGPKGWTQYFGPGTRLLVL.

This clonotype was seen a handful of times. The V and J genes are TRBV29-1 and TRBJ2-3; 9 positions agree with TRBD1. Germline V gene lookup returns CDR1 SQVTM and CDR2 ANQGSEA. The CDR3 has 13 amino acids. V gave up 8 bases and J gave up 5 bases; unmatched junction bases: 8. The CDR3, as DNA: TGCAGCTTAAACAGGGGGCGCGGAGATACGCAGTATTTT. This encodes CSLNRGRGDTQYF.

At least ten counts were recorded for this clonotype. The V gene is TRBV2, the J gene TRBJ1-1, with 7 nucleotides matching TRBD1. V lost 6 bases, J lost 0 bases, and 1 base stayed unmatched. CDR3 length: 13 residues. CDR1 is SNHLY and CDR2 is FYNNEI in the germline V gene. The CDR3 coding sequence is TGTGCCAGCAGGGGACAGCTGAACACTGAAGCTTTCTTT. This codes for CASRGQLNTEAFF.

This clonotype has only a few counts. This chain links TRBV28 with TRBJ2-7; D ambiguous. V lost 6 bases, J lost 2 bases, and 8 bases lay in between. CDR3 length equals 12 residues. In germline, CDR1 is MDHEN, CDR2 SYDVKM. Here the CDR3 reads CASSHRTYEQYF. CDR3 coding DNA: TGTGCCAGCAGCCACCGTACCTACGAGCAGTACTTC.

This clonotype was counted many times. Here the CDR3 reads CASSLPARENEQYF. CDR3 nucleotides: TGTGCCAGCAGTCTTCCCGCCAGGGAGAACGAGCAGTACTTC. The V gene is TRBV28, the J gene TRBJ2-7; the D gene could be TRBD1 or TRBD2 (5 bases each). The germline CDR1 and CDR2 sequences are MDHEN and SYDVKM. Trimming took 5 bases from V and 5 from J, leaving 16 bases between them. This CDR3 is built from 14 residues.

In this sample, this clonotype turned up a few times. The chain joins TRBV7-9 to TRBJ2-2; no clear D gene. Germline lookup yields CDR1 SEHNR and CDR2 FQNEAQ (reference sequence). Trimming cost V 3 bases and J 6 bases, with 14 bases left between them. The CDR3 has 15 residues. CDR3 coding DNA: TGTGCCAGCAGCTTTGGTGTTGGCTGGGCCGGGGAGCTGTTTTTT. The encoded protein is CASSFGVGWAGELFF.

This clonotype was seen at least ten times. The genes are TRBV19 and TRBJ1-2; TRBD1 aligns across 7 bases. V was pared by 5 bases and J by 4 bases, with 4 bases of the junction left unmatched. Germline lookup yields CDR1 LNHDA and CDR2 SQIVND (reference sequence). The CDR3 runs to 13 residues. CDR3 protein: CASSRTGLYGYTF. The CDR3 DNA sequence: TGTGCCAGTAGTCGGACAGGCCTCTATGGCTACACCTTC.

The CDR3 nucleotides read TGTGCCAGCAGCCCGCAGGAGGGCTCCGGCTATGGCTACACCTTC. It codes for CASSPQEGSGYGYTF. The gene calls are TRBV3-1 and TRBJ1-2; D is unclear. The CDR3 runs 15 residues. Germline V gene data show CDR1 as LGHDT and CDR2 as YNNKEL (reference sequence). The V and J ends lost 4 bases and 4 bases respectively, with 16 bases between them.

In its sample, this clonotype was seen many times. The chain carries TRBV4-1 and TRBJ1-1; D is unresolved. V was clipped by 3 bases and J by 5 bases, with 4 bases between them. The CDR3 length is 11 residues. Per germline, CDR1 MGHRA and CDR2 YSYEKL. CDR3 sequence: CASSHLTEAFF. The CDR3 nucleotides are TGCGCCAGCAGCCACTTAACTGAAGCTTTCTTT.